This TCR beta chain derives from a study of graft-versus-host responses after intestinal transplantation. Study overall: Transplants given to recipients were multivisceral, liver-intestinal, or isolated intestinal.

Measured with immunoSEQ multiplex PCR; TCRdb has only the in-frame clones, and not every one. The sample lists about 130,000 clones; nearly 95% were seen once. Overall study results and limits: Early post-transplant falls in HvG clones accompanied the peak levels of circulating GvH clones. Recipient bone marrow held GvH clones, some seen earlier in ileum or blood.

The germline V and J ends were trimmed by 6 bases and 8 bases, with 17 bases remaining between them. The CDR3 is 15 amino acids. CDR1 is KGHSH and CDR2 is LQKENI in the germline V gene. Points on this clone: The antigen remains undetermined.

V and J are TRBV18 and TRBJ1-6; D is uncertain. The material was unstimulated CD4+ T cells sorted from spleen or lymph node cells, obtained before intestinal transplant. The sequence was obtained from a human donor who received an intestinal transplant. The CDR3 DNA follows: TGTGCCAGCTCCCCTAGCTGGGCAGGCGATTCACCCCTCCACTTT. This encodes CASSPSWAGDSPLHF. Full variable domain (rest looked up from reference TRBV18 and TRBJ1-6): NAGVMQNPRHLVRRRGQEARLRCSPMKGHSHVYWYRQLPEEGLKFMVYLQKENIIDESGMPKERFSAEFPKEGPSILRIQQVVRGDSAAYFCASSPSWAGDSPLHFGNGTRLTVT.